A few counts support the clone carrying this T cell receptor (beta chain). Multiplex PCR with BIOMED2 TRB-A/B primer pools amplified TRB rearrangements. TCRdb reprocessed the multiplex PCR reads with MiXCR, giving one entry per CDR3 protein. The sample lists about 13,000 distinct CDR3 sequences, about 25% occurring once. This specimen belongs to a study of T and B cells in COVID-19 patients. From blood, about 240-500 ng of genomic DNA served as TRB template. Germline values: CDR1 LGHNA, CDR2 YNFKEQ. The CDR3 has 15 amino acids. The V end was cut by 0 bases, the J end by 7 bases, with 13 bases between. The chain couples TRBV4-2 to TRBJ1-5; D may be TRBD1 (6 bases). Sample: blood. This sequence was found in a human donor who had recovered from COVID-19. The CDR3 sequence is CASSQEKGGGQPQHF. The CDR3 nucleotides are TGTGCCAGCAGCCAAGAGAAGGGGGGAGGCCAGCCCCAGCATTTT.